This TCR beta chain came from a study of blood T cell repertoires in COVID-19. Overall study context: Acute-phase and convalescent COVID-19 samples originated in the United States, Italy and Spain.

The table came from immunoSEQ multiplex PCR; TCRdb's copy has only in-frame clones and leaves some out. The sample includes about 98,000 clones, 82% of them seen just once. This CDR3 has 15 amino acids. Germline lookup yields CDR1 SEHNR and CDR2 FQNEAQ (reference sequence). Trimming took off 2 bases at V and 7 bases at J, with 12 bases between the two ends. The origin of this receptor is a man between 65 and 85 years old with active or convalescent COVID-19. Sample: peripheral blood. The chain recombines TRBV7-9 with TRBJ1-6; perhaps TRBD1 as D (6 bases). The chain's CDR3 is CASSLTGLENSPLHF. CDR3 in DNA: TGTGCCAGCAGCTTAACAGGGTTGGAGAATTCACCCCTCCACTTT.